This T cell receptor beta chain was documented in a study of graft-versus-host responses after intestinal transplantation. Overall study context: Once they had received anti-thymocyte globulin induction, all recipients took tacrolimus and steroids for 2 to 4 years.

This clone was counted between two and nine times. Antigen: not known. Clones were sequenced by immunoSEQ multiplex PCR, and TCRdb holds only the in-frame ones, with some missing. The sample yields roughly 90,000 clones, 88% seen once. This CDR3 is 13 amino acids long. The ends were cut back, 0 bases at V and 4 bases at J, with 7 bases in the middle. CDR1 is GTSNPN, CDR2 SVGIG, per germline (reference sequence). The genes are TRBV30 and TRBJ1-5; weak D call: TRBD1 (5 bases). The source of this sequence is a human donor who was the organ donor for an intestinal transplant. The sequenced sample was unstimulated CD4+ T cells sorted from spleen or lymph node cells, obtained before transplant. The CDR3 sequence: CAWSVKGNQPQHF. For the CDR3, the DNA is TGTGCCTGGAGTGTAAAGGGGAATCAGCCCCAGCATTTT. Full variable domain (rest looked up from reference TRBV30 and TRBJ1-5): SQTIHQWPATLVQPVGSPLSLECTVEGTSNPNLYWYRQAAGRGLQLLFYSVGIGQISSEVPQNLSASRPQDRQFILSSKKLLLSDSGFYLCAWSVKGNQPQHFGDGTRLSIL.